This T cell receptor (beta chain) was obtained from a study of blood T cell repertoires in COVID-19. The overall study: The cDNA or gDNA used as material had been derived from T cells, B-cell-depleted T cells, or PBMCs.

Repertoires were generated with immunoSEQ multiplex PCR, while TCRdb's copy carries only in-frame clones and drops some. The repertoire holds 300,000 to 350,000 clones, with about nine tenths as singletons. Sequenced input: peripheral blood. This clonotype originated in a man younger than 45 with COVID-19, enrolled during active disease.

The CDR3 coding sequence is TGCGCCAGCAGAACCGGGACTAGCGGGACTGCTGAGCAGTTCTTC. Translation: CASRTGTSGTAEQFF. The gene calls are TRBV5-1 and TRBJ2-1; 13 nucleotides line up with TRBD2. This CDR3 region has 15 residues. Germline CDR1 and CDR2: SGHRS and YFSETQ. Trimming cost V 5 bases and J 9 bases; bases outside gene matches: 8.